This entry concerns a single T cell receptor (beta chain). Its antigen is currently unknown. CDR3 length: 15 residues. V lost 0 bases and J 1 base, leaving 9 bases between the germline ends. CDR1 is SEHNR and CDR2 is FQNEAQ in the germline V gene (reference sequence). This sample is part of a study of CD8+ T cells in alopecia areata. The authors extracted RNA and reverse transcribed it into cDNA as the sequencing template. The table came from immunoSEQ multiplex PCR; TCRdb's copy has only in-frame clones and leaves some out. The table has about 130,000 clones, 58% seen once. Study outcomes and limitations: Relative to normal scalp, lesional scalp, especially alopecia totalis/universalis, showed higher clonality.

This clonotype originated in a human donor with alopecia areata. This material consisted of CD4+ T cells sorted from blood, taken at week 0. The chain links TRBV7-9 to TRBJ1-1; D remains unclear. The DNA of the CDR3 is TGTGCCAGCAGCTTAGCGCGTTGGGGGAACACTGAAGCTTTCTTT. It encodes CASSLARWGNTEAFF.